A single sample gave rise to the 10 T cell receptor beta chains below, sequenced in a study of blood T cell repertoires in COVID-19. Assay: immunoSEQ multiplex PCR; the TCRdb copy retains only in-frame clones and omits some. The top ten hold approximately 9.9% of the sample, which has 310,000 or so clones, over 80% seen once. Material for sequencing was peripheral blood. The receptor source for this set is a man under 40 with COVID-19, enrolled during active disease.

The V and J genes are TRBV7-2 and TRBJ2-1; D is ambiguous. CDR1 is SGHTA, CDR2 FQGNSA, per germline. V was shortened by 3 bases and J by 4 bases, with 7 bases between the two germline ends. This CDR3 comprises 13 residues. In nucleotides, the CDR3 is TGTGCCAGCAGCTTCACCCGGTACAATGAGCAGTTCTTC. This translates into CASSFTRYNEQFF.

This sequence joins TRBV27 and TRBJ1-5; TRBD1 agrees at 10 bases. Per the germline V gene, CDR1 is MNHEY and CDR2 is SMNVEV (reference sequence). Losses at the gene ends were 4 bases for V and 5 bases for J; bases not matched to a gene: 5. The CDR3 is made up of 15 amino acids. The CDR3 loop reads CASSSRQGADQPQHF. As DNA, the CDR3 is TGTGCCAGCAGTTCCCGACAGGGGGCCGATCAGCCCCAGCATTTT.

As regards this clone: At one boundary the junction diverges from the germline segment, which might be a read error. The rearrangement joins TRBV24-1 to TRBJ1-1; 8 bases are a match to TRBD1. CDR1 and CDR2 (germline): KGHDR, SFDVKD. The CDR3 is 12 residues long. CDR3 amino acids: CAPRTGITEAFF. In DNA form, the CDR3 reads TGTGCCCCCAGGACAGGGATCACTGAAGCTTTCTTT.

The chain combines TRBV6-5 with TRBJ2-3; tentative D call: TRBD2 (5 bases). Germline CDR1 and CDR2: MNHEY and SVGAGI. The CDR3 contains 13 residues. The V gene lost 4 bases and the J gene lost 2 bases, with 7 bases spanning the gap. The CDR3 region is CASSWRNTDTQYF. The CDR3 DNA reads as TGTGCCAGCAGTTGGAGGAACACAGATACGCAGTATTTT.

This chain links TRBV4-2 with TRBJ2-1, with D perhaps TRBD2 (5 bases). The V gene's germline CDR1 is LGHNA and CDR2 YNFKEQ. V shed 3 bases and J shed 4 bases, with 10 bases lying between them. This CDR3 is 14 amino acids long. CDR3 DNA sequence: TGTGCCAGCAGCCAGCGCGGGCTTTACAATGAGCAGTTCTTC. It yields the protein CASSQRGLYNEQFF.

The J gene is TRBJ2-7, the V gene TRBV6-5; D is unresolved. The length of the CDR3 is 14 residues. Germline lookup yields CDR1 MNHEY and CDR2 SVGAGI. Deletions cut 2 bases from V and 4 bases from J, with 12 bases between. The CDR3 coding sequence is TGTGCCAGCAGTTACGCGACTCTGGGTTACGAGCAGTACTTC. This gives the protein CASSYATLGYEQYF.

The J gene is TRBJ2-7, the V gene TRBV6-2 or TRBV6-3; 9 nucleotides match TRBD1. In germline, CDR1 is MNHEY, CDR2 SVGEGT. The CDR3 length is 14 residues. V was pared by 4 bases and J by 4 bases, with 5 bases of the junction left unmatched. DNA for the CDR3: TGTGCCAGCAGTTTTGGGACAGGGAAGTACGAGCAGTACTTC. Translating it yields CASSFGTGKYEQYF.

The chain couples TRBV13 to TRBJ2-5, with 10 nucleotides matching TRBD2. The junction had 12 bases not matched to a gene; V was cut back by 2 bases and J by 3 bases. From germline, CDR1 is PRHDT and CDR2 FYEKMQ (reference sequence). This CDR3 region has 18 residues. The CDR3 spells CASSLKGLAEKREETQYF. CDR3 bases: TGTGCCAGCAGCTTAAAAGGACTAGCGGAGAAAAGGGAAGAGACCCAGTACTTC.

This clone occurred once. For the CDR3, the DNA is TGTGCTAGTGGTTTGGTTCCGGGGGGAAATTGGAGCAATCAGCCCCAGCATTTT. Protein product: CASGLVPGGNWSNQPQHF. The gene calls are TRBV12-5 and TRBJ1-5, with D perhaps matching TRBD1 (5 bases). The CDR3 has 18 residues. CDR1 is LGHNT and CDR2 is FRNRAP in the germline V gene. V lost 0 bases to trimming and J lost 1 base, with 16 bases between them.

The chain uses TRBV7-5 and TRBJ1-2; TRBD1 is the table's D call and was not checked against the DNA. TRBV7-5 corresponds to a pseudogene. The CDR3 sequence is 15 residues long. The CDR3 bases are TGTGCCAGAAGCTTGTGGGACAGGGGTTGGTGTGGCTACACCTTC. Translating it yields CARSLWDRGWCGYTF.